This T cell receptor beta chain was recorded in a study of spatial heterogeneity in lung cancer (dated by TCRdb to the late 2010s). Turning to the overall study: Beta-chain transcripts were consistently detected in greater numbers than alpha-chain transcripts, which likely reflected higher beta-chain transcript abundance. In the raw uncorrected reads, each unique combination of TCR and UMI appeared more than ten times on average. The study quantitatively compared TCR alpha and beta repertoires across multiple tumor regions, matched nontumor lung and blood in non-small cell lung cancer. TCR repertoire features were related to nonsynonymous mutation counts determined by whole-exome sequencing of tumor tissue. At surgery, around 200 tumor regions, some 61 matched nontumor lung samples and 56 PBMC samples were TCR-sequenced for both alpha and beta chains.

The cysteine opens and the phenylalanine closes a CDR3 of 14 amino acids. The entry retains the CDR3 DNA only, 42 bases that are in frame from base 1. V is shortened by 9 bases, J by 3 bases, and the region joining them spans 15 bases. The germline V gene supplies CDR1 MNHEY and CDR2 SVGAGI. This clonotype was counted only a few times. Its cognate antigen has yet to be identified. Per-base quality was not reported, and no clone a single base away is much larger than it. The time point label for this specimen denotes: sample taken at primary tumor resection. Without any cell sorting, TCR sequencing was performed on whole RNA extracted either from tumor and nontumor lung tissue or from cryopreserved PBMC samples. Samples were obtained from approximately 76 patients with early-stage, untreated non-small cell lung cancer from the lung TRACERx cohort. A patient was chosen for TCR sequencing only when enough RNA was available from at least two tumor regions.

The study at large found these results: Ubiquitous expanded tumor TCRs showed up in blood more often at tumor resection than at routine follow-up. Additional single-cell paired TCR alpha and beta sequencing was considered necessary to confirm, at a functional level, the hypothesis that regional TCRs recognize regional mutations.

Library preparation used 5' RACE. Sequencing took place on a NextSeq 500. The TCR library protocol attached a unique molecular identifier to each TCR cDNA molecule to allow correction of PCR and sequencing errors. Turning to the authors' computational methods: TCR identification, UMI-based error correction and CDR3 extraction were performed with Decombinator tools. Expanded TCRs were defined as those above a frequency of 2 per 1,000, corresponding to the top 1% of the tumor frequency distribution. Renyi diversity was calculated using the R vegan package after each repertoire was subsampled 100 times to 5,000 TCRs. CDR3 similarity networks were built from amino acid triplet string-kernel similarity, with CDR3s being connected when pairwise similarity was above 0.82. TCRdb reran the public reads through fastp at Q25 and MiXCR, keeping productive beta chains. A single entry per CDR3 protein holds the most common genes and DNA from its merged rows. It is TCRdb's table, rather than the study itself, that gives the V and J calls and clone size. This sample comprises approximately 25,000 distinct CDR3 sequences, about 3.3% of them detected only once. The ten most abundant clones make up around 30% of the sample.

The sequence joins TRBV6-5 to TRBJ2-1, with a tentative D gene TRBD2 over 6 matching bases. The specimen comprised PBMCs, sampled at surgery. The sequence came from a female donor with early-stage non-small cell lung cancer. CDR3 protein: CARTTGVGYNEQFF. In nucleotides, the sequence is TGTGCCAGAACGACGGGAGTGGGCTACAATGAGCAGTTCTTC.